The rows below give T cell receptor beta chains drawn from one sample of a study of blood T cell repertoires in COVID-19. This table comes from immunoSEQ multiplex PCR, and its TCRdb copy is limited to in-frame clones, with some not included. The data show 150,000 to 180,000 clones, around 85% seen once. Sequenced material: peripheral blood. Every receptor here comes from a woman aged 55-70 years with acute or convalescent COVID-19. Both conserved end residues are part of each CDR3. The D gene is left open where the match is weak. Not all rows give a size; the values are once, few, many and, for expanded clones, a class.

abundance	j_gene	d_gene	v_gene	CDR3aa	CDR3nt
-	TRBJ1-2	TRBD1	TRBV5-6	CASSDRGDYGYTF	TGTGCCAGCAGCGACAGGGGGGACTATGGCTACACCTTC
-	TRBJ2-6	-	TRBV19	CASTPGRVSGANVLTF	TGTGCCAGTACCCCCGGCCGGGTCTCTGGGGCCAACGTCCTGACTTTC
-	TRBJ2-1	-	TRBV5-1	CASSLRGDEQFF	TGCGCCAGCAGCTTGAGGGGCGATGAGCAGTTCTTC
-	TRBJ2-5	TRBD1	TRBV10-3	CAIAGQDYQETQYF	TGTGCCATCGCGGGACAGGATTACCAAGAGACCCAGTACTTC
-	TRBJ1-5	-	TRBV7-9	CASSPDGSQPQHF	TGTGCCAGCAGCCCTGACGGGAGCCAGCCCCAGCATTTT
-	TRBJ1-6	TRBD1	TRBV19	CASSIVGDRDNSPLHF	TGTGCCAGTAGTATAGTCGGAGACAGGGACAACTCACCCCTCCACTTT
-	TRBJ1-1	TRBD1	TRBV18	CASSLSTGGADEAFF	TGTGCCAGCTCTCTTTCGACAGGGGGCGCGGATGAAGCTTTCTTT
-	TRBJ1-1	-	TRBV6-1	CASSEHGVNTEAFF	TGTGCCAGCAGTGAACACGGGGTGAACACTGAAGCTTTCTTT
-	TRBJ2-6	-	TRBV3-1/TRBV3-2	CASSQDYGSSGAGANVLTF	TGTGCCAGCAGCCAAGATTATGGATCTTCGGGGGCTGGGGCCAACGTCCTGACTTTC
-	TRBJ2-1	-	TRBV19	CASSRPYDSYNEQFF	TGTGCCAGTAGTCGCCCCTATGACAGCTACAATGAGCAGTTCTTC
-	TRBJ2-3	TRBD1	TRBV5-1	CASSTRQGVTDTQYF	TGCGCCAGCAGCACCAGACAGGGGGTAACAGATACGCAGTATTTT
-	TRBJ1-2	TRBD1	TRBV9	CASSVDRGYYGYTF	TGTGCCAGCAGCGTAGACAGGGGCTACTATGGCTACACCTTC
-	TRBJ2-3	-	TRBV3-1/TRBV3-2	CASSYSSRGGPSTDTQYF	TGTGCCAGCAGCTACTCGAGCCGGGGAGGCCCTAGCACAGATACGCAGTATTTT
-	TRBJ1-2	-	TRBV18	CASSPPRTGNYGYTF	TGTGCCAGCTCACCACCGAGAACAGGCAACTATGGCTACACCTTC
-	TRBJ1-1	TRBD1	TRBV5-1	CASSLRTGDTEAFF	TGCGCCAGCAGCTTAAGGACAGGCGACACTGAAGCTTTCTTT
-	TRBJ1-6	-	TRBV19	CASTPPGSYNSPLHF	TGTGCCAGTACCCCCCCCGGCTCCTATAATTCACCCCTCCACTTT
-	TRBJ1-5	TRBD1	TRBV28	CASSSFALTGTTQPQHF	TGTGCCAGCAGTTCCTTTGCGCTGACAGGGACCACTCAGCCCCAGCATTTT
-	TRBJ1-1	-	TRBV11-3	CASSRTRNTEAFF	TGTGCCAGCAGCCGTACAAGGAACACTGAAGCTTTCTTT
few	TRBJ1-1	TRBD1	TRBV6-5	CASRTGGFTEAFF	TGTGCCAGCAGGACAGGGGGATTCACTGAAGCTTTCTTT
once	TRBJ1-5	TRBD1	TRBV28	CASSPSPSGTGNQPQHF	TGTGCCAGCAGTCCCAGTCCCTCCGGGACAGGGAATCAGCCCCAGCATTTT
-	TRBJ1-3	-	TRBV3-1/TRBV3-2	CASSQERQASGNTIYF	TGTGCCAGCAGCCAAGAGAGACAGGCCTCTGGAAACACCATATATTTT
-	TRBJ2-5	-	TRBV3-1/TRBV3-2	CASSQGSGRETQYF	TGTGCCAGCAGCCAAGGGTCTGGGAGGGAGACCCAGTACTTC
-	TRBJ1-1	-	TRBV2	CASSMRVTEAFF	TGTGCCAGCAGTATGAGGGTCACTGAAGCTTTCTTT
-	TRBJ1-4	-	TRBV6-1	CASSRGSEKLFF	TGTGCCAGCAGCCGGGGGTCTGAAAAACTGTTTTTT
-	TRBJ1-5	TRBD1	TRBV28	CASSSTRDSNSNQPQHF	TGTGCCAGCAGTTCGACCCGGGACAGCAATAGCAATCAGCCCCAGCATTTT
-	TRBJ1-1	TRBD1	TRBV29-1	CSVEDIGTGVIKAFF	TGCAGCGTTGAAGATATCGGGACAGGGGTAATTAAGGCTTTCTTT
-	TRBJ1-2	TRBD1	TRBV6-1	CASSDPGTGVPHGYTF	TGTGCCAGCAGTGACCCGGGGACAGGGGTGCCGCATGGCTACACCTTC
few	TRBJ2-5	-	TRBV15	CATSRDRLDVLPNQETQYF	TGTGCCACCAGCAGAGATCGCCTAGATGTTCTCCCCAACCAAGAGACCCAGTACTTC
once	TRBJ1-2	-	TRBV7-2	CASSTRNNYGYTF	TGTGCCAGCAGCACCAGAAATAACTATGGCTACACCTTC
-	TRBJ1-4	-	TRBV5-1	CASSLEPGNEKLFF	TGCGCCAGCAGCTTGGAACCCGGTAATGAAAAACTGTTTTTT